The 13 T cell receptor beta chains below all came from one sample that was sequenced in a study of blood T cell repertoires in COVID-19. Sequenced by immunoSEQ multiplex PCR; TCRdb stores in-frame clones only, minus some. Of a few hundred thousand clones in the sample, around 90% are singletons; the top ten hold 2.1%. The sample consisted of peripheral blood. These receptors were taken from a woman in her sixties or seventies with COVID-19, enrolled during active disease.

The rearrangement joins TRBV4-3 to TRBJ1-1, with D possibly matching TRBD1 (6 bases). The V gene's germline CDR1 is LGHNA and CDR2 YSLEER. V dropped 4 bases and J dropped 2 bases, with 14 bases sitting between them. This CDR3 region has 15 residues. The DNA of the CDR3 is TGCGCCAGCAGCCTCGCCGACAGGAGTAACACTGAAGCTTTCTTT. Translated: CASSLADRSNTEAFF.

This chain's CDR3 is CASSLVGTGMHEQYF. The DNA for the CDR3 is TGTGCCAGCAGCTTGGTCGGGACAGGGATGCACGAGCAGTACTTC. This chain links TRBV5-8 with TRBJ2-7; 9 nucleotides line up with TRBD1. The CDR3 totals 15 residues. The germline V gene has CDR1 SGHTS and CDR2 YDEGEE. Trimming took 0 bases from V and 5 from J; bases not matched to a gene: 6.

The V gene is TRBV2, the J gene TRBJ1-1; 11 bases align to TRBD1. Germline loops: CDR1 SNHLY, CDR2 FYNNEI. V shed 9 bases and J 6 bases; nucleotides not matched to a gene: 12. This CDR3 is 15 amino acids long. CDR3 protein: CASTGQGASKPEAFF. The DNA of the CDR3 is TGTGCCAGTACCGGACAGGGGGCATCGAAACCTGAAGCTTTCTTT.

This chain joins TRBV6-6 and TRBJ1-2; a possible D gene is TRBD1 (5 bases). This CDR3 has 15 residues. With 0 bases removed from V and 0 bases from J, the gap between germline ends came to 8 bases. Germline assignment: CDR1 MNHNY and CDR2 SVGAGI (reference sequence). Here the CDR3 DNA reads TGTGCCAGCAGTTACTCGGGCAGGGCTAACTATGGCTACACCTTC. This sequence encodes CASSYSGRANYGYTF.

The chain couples TRBV4-3 to TRBJ1-1, with TRBD1 matching over 7 bases. V gave up 4 bases and J gave up 1 base; unmatched junction bases: 3. Per the germline V gene, CDR1 is LGHNA and CDR2 is YSLEER. The CDR3 consists of 14 residues. In nucleotides, the CDR3 is TGCGCCAGCAGCCGGGGACAGAAGAACACTGAAGCTTTCTTT. Protein product: CASSRGQKNTEAFF.

This chain connects TRBV5-1 to TRBJ1-5, with D possibly TRBD1 on 6 matching bases. In germline, CDR1 is SGHRS, CDR2 YFSETQ. The CDR3 covers 16 residues. V lost 0 bases and J lost 4, with 14 bases in between. The chain's CDR3 is CASSLAPRGGNQPQHF. The CDR3 bases are TGCGCCAGCAGCTTGGCTCCCAGGGGTGGAAATCAGCCCCAGCATTTT.

The gene calls are TRBV3-1 (or the pseudogene TRBV3-2) and TRBJ2-2; 7 nucleotides agree with TRBD2. There are 16 residues in the CDR3. CDR1 is LGHDT, CDR2 YNNKEL, per germline (reference sequence). Germline trimming cut 5 bases from V and 6 bases from J; bases unmatched to any gene: 12. In DNA, the CDR3 is TGTGCCAGCAGCGGCGAACGACTAGCAGTTCCCGGGGAGCTGTTTTTT. Amino acids: CASSGERLAVPGELFF.

The chain uses TRBV5-6 and TRBJ1-1, with D possibly matching TRBD1 (5 bases). The CDR3 loop spans 13 amino acids. Germline V gives CDR1 SGHDT, CDR2 YYEEEE. Trimming pared 1 base from V and 10 bases from J, leaving 14 bases between. The CDR3 bases are TGTGCCAGCAGCTTGAGGGAGGGGCAAGCAGCTTTCTTT. Translating gives CASSLREGQAAFF.

The chain is built from TRBV11-2 and TRBJ2-7; no clear D gene. Germline CDR1 SGHAT, CDR2 FQNNGV. V lost 3 bases, J lost 0 bases, and 9 bases lay in between. CDR3 length equals 14 residues. CDR3 loop: CASSFNTLSYEQYF. CDR3 nucleotide sequence: TGTGCCAGCAGCTTTAACACCCTCTCCTACGAGCAGTACTTC.

Points on this clone: The sample carries other DNA sequences with the same CDR3. The chain uses TRBV10-3 and TRBJ1-2, with TRBD1 as a possible D gene (6 bases). CDR1 is ENHRY and CDR2 is SYGVKD in the germline V gene. The CDR3 contains 15 residues. Trimming pared 2 bases from V and 2 bases from J, leaving 12 bases between. The CDR3 reads CAISEGQGTNYGYTF. CDR3 DNA: TGTGCCATCAGTGAGGGTCAGGGGACGAACTATGGCTACACCTTC.

The chain has TRBV7-9 and TRBJ2-5; 13 bases map to TRBD2. V was pared by 1 base and J by 2 bases, with 1 base of the junction left unmatched. There are 16 residues in the CDR3. Germline CDR1 reads SEHNR; CDR2 reads FQNEAQ (reference sequence). CDR3 loop: CASSLEGLAGQETQYF. DNA for the CDR3: TGTGCCAGCAGCTTAGAGGGACTAGCGGGACAAGAGACCCAGTACTTC.

This sequence joins TRBV7-9 and TRBJ2-7, with 7 bases matching TRBD1. The trim removed 3 bases at V and 5 bases at J, leaving 7 bases unmatched. CDR1 is SEHNR, CDR2 FQNEAQ, per germline (reference sequence). CDR3 length: 14 amino acids. The CDR3 nucleotides are TGTGCCAGCAGCTTGATACAGGGGAGCAACGAGCAGTACTTC. Its protein is CASSLIQGSNEQYF. Supplemented by reference TRBV7-9 and TRBJ2-7, the full variable domain reads DTGVSQNPRHKITKRGQNVTFRCDPISEHNRLYWYRQTLGQGPEFLTYFQNEAQLEKSRLLSDRFSAERPKGSFSTLEIQRTEQGDSAMYLCASSLIQGSNEQYFGPGTRLTVT.

The chain is built from TRBV29-1 and TRBJ1-2, with D possibly being TRBD1 (6 bases). Germline V lookup: CDR1 SQVTM, CDR2 ANQGSEA. With 4 bases removed from V and 5 bases from J, the gap between germline ends came to 11 bases. The CDR3 totals 12 residues. The CDR3 region has the DNA TGCAGCGTTGGTGGACAGCGGTATGGCTACACCTTC. This sequence encodes CSVGGQRYGYTF.